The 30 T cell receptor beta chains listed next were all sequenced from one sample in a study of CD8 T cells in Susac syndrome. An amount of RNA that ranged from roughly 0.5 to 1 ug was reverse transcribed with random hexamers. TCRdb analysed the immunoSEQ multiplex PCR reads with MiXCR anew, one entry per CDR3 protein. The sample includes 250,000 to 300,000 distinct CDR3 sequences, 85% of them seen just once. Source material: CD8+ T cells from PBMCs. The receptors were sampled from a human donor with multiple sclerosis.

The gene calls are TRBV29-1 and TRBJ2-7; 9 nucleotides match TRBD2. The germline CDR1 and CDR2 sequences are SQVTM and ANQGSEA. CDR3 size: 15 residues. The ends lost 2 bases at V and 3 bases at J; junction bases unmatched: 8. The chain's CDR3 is CSVELMREGGYEQYF. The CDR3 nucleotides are TGCAGCGTTGAATTGATGCGGGAGGGGGGCTACGAGCAGTACTTC.

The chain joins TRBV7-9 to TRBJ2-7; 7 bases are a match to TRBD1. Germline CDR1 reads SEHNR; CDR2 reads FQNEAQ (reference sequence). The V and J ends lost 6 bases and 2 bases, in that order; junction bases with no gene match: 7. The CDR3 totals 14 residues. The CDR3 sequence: CASSRTGVAYEQYF. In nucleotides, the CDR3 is TGTGCCAGCAGTCGTACAGGGGTTGCCTACGAGCAGTACTTC.

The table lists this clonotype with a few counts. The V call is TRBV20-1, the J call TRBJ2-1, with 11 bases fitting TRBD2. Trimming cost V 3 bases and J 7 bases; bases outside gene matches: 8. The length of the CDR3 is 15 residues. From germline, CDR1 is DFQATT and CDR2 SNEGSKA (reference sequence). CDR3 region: CSARELAGVRNEQFF. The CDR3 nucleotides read TGCAGTGCTAGGGAACTAGCGGGAGTTCGTAATGAGCAGTTCTTC.

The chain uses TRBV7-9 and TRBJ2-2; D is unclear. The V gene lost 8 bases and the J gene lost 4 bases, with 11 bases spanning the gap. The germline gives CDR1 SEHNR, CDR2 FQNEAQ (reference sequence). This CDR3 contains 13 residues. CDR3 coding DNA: TGTGCCAGCGATGGAATAGGCACCGGGGAGCTGTTTTTT. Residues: CASDGIGTGELFF. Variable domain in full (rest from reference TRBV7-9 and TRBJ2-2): DTGVSQNPRHKITKRGQNVTFRCDPISEHNRLYWYRQTLGQGPEFLTYFQNEAQLEKSRLLSDRFSAERPKGSFSTLEIQRTEQGDSAMYLCASDGIGTGELFFGEGSRLTVL.

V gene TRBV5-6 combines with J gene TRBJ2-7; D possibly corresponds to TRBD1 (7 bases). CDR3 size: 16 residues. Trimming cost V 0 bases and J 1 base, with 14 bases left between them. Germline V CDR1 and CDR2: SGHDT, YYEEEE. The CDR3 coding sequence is TGTGCCAGCAGCTTGGGGCAGGGGGGTTTGTCCTACGAGCAGTACTTC. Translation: CASSLGQGGLSYEQYF.

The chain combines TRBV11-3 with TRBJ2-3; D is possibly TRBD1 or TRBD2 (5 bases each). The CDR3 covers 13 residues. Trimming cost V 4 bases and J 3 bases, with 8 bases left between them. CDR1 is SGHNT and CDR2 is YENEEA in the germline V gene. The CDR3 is CASSSGTTDTQYF. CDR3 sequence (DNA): TGTGCCAGCAGCTCCGGGACGACAGATACGCAGTATTTT.

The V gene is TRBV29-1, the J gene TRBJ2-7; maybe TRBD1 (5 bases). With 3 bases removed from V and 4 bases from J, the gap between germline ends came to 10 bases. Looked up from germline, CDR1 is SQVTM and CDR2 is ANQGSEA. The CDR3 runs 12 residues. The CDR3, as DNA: TGCAGCGTTGAGGGCAGGGCGTACGAGCAGTACTTC. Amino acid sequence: CSVEGRAYEQYF.

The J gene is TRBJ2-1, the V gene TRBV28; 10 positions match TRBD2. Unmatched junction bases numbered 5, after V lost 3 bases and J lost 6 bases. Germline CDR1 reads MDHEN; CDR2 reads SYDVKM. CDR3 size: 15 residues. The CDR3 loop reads CASSFLTSGTNEQFF. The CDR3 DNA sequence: TGTGCCAGCAGTTTTCTAACTAGCGGGACCAATGAGCAGTTCTTC.

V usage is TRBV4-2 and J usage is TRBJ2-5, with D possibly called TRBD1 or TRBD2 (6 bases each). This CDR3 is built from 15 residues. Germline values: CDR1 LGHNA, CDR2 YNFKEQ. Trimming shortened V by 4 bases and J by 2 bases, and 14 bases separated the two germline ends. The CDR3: CASSPFRGGQETQYF. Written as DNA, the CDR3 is TGTGCCAGCAGCCCGTTCAGGGGAGGACAAGAGACCCAGTACTTC.

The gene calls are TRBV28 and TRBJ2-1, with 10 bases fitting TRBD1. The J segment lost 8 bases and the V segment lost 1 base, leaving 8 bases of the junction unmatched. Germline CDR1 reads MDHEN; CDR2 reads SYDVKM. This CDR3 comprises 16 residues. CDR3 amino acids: CASSLYSGQGSHEQFF. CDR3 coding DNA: TGTGCCAGCAGTTTATATTCGGGACAGGGGAGTCATGAGCAGTTCTTC.

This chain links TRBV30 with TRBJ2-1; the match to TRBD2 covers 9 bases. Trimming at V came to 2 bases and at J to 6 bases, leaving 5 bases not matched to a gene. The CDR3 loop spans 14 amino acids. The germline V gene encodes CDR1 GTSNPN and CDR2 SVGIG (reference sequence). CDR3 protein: CAWSSSGRINEQFF. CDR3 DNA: TGTGCCTGGAGTTCGAGCGGGAGGATCAATGAGCAGTTCTTC.

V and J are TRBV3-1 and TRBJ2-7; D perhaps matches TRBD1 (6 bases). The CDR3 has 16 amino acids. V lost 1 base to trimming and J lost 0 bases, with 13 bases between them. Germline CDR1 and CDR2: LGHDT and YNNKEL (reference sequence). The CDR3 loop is CASSQVGTRSSYEQYF. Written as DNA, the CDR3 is TGTGCCAGCAGCCAAGTAGGGACAAGGAGCTCCTACGAGCAGTACTTC.

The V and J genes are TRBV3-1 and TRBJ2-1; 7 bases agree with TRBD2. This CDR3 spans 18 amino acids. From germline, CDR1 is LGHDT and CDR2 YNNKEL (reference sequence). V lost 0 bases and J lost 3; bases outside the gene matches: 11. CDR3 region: CASSQDRIWGGLYNEQFF. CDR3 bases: TGTGCCAGCAGCCAAGATAGGATTTGGGGGGGTCTCTACAATGAGCAGTTCTTC.

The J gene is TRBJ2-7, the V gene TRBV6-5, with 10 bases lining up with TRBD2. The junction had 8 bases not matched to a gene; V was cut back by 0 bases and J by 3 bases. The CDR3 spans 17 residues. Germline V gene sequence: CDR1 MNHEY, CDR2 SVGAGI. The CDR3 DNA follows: TGTGCCAGCAGTTACTCGTTACTAGCGGGACCCAACTACGAGCAGTACTTC. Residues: CASSYSLLAGPNYEQYF.

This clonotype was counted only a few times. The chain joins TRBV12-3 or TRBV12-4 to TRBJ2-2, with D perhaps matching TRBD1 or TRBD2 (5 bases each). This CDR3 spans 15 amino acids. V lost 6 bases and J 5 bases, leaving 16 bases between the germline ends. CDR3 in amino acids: CASSGTDFPTGELFF. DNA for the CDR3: TGTGCCAGCAGCGGGACCGACTTCCCGACCGGGGAGCTGTTTTTT.

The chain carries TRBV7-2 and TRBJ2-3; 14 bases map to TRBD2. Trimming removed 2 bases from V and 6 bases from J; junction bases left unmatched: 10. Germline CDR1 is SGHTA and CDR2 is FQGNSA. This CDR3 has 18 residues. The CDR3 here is CASSLIGTSGSLGDTQYF. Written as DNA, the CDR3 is TGTGCCAGCAGCTTAATTGGGACTAGCGGGAGTTTGGGGGATACGCAGTATTTT. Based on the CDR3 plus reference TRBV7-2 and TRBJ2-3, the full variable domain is GAGVSQSPSNKVTEKGKDVELRCDPISGHTALYWYRQSLGQGLEFLIYFQGNSAPDKSGLPSDRFSAERTGGSVSTLTIQRTQQEDSAVYLCASSLIGTSGSLGDTQYFGPGTRLTVL.

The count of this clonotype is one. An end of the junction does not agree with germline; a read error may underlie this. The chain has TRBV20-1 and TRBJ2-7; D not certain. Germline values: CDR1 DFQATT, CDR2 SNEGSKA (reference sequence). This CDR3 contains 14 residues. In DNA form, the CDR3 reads TGCAGTGCCAGAGGTCGGACCTCCTCCTGGGAGCAGTACTTC. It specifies CSARGRTSSWEQYF.

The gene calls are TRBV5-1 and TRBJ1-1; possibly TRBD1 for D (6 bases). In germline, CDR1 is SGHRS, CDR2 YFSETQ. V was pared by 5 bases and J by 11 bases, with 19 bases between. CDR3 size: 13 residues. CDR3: CASSQTRGLEAFF. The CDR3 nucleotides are TGCGCCAGCAGTCAGACCAGGGGCCTAGAGGCTTTCTTT.

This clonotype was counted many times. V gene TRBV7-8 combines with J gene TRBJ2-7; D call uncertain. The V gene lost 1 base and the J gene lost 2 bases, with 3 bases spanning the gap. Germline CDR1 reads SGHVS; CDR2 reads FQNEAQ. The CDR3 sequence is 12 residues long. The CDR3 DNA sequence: TGTGCCAGCAGCTTAGGCACCTACGAGCAGTACTTC. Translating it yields CASSLGTYEQYF.

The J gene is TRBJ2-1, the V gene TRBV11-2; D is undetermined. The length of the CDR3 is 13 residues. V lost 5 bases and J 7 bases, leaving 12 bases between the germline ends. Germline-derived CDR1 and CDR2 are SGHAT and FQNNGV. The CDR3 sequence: CASSRVSWNEQFF. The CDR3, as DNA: TGTGCCAGCAGCCGTGTTAGTTGGAATGAGCAGTTCTTC.

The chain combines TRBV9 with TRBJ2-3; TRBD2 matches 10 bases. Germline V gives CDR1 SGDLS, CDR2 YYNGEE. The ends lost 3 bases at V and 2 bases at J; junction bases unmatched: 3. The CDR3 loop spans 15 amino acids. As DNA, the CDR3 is TGTGCCAGCAGCGAGAGCGGGAGGGTCACAGATACGCAGTATTTT. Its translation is CASSESGRVTDTQYF.

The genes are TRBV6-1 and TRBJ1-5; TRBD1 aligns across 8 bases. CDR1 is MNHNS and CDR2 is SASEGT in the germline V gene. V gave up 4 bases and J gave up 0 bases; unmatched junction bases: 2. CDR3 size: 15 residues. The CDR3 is CASSAGQASNQPQHF. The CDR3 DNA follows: TGTGCCAGCAGTGCGGGACAGGCTAGCAATCAGCCCCAGCATTTT.

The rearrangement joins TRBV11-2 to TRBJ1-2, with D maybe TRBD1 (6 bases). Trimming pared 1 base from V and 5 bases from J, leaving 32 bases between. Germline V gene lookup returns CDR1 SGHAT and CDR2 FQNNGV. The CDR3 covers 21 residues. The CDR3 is CASSLVLRRKGVRGSWYGYTF. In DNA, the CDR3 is TGTGCCAGCAGCTTAGTTTTAAGACGCAAAGGGGTTAGGGGGTCTTGGTATGGCTACACCTTC.

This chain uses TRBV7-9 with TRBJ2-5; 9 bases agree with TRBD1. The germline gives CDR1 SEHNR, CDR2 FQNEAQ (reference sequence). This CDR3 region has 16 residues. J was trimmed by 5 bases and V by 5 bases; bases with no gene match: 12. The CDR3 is CASSLPSTGGTETQYF. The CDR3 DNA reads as TGTGCCAGCAGCCTCCCCTCGACAGGGGGAACGGAGACCCAGTACTTC.

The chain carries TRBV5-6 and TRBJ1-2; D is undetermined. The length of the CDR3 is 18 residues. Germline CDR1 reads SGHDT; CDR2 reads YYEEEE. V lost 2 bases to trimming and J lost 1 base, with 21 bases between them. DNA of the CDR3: TGTGCCAGCAGCTTAAGTACTCGCCTGGGCAGCCATAACTATGGCTACACCTTC. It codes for CASSLSTRLGSHNYGYTF.

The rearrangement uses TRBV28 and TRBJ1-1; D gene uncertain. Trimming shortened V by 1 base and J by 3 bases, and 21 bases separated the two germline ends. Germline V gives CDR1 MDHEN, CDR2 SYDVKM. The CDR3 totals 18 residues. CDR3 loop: CASSLSRFSTAKHTEAFF. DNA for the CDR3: TGTGCCAGCAGTTTATCGCGCTTCTCCACGGCTAAACACACTGAAGCTTTCTTT.

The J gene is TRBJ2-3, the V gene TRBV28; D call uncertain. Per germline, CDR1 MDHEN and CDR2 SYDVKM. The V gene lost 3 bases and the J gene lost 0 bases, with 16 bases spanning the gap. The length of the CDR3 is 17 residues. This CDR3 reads CASSFRVRGPSTDTQYF. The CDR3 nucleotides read TGTGCCAGCAGTTTTAGAGTTCGAGGACCTAGCACAGATACGCAGTATTTT.

This chain's CDR3 is CASSITSADTQYF. In nucleotides, the CDR3 is TGTGCCAGTAGTATTACAAGCGCAGATACGCAGTATTTT. The rearrangement links TRBV19 to TRBJ2-3, with D hard to call. Trimming shortened V by 3 bases and J by 4 bases, and 8 bases separated the two germline ends. CDR1 is LNHDA, CDR2 SQIVND, per germline (reference sequence). The CDR3 runs to 13 residues.

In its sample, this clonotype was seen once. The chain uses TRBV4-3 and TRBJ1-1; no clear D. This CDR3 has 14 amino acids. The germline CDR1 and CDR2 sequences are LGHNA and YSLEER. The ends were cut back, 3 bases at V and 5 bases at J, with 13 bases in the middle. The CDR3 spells CASSHQLTPTEAFF. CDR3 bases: TGCGCCAGCAGCCACCAGCTCACCCCGACTGAAGCTTTCTTT.

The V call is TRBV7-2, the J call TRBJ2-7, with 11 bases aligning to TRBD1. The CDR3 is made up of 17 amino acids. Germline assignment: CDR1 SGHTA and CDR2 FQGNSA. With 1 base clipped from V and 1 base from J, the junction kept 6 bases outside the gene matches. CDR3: CASSLGTGGIRSYEQYF. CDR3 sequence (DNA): TGTGCCAGCAGCTTAGGGACAGGGGGCATAAGGTCCTACGAGCAGTACTTC.